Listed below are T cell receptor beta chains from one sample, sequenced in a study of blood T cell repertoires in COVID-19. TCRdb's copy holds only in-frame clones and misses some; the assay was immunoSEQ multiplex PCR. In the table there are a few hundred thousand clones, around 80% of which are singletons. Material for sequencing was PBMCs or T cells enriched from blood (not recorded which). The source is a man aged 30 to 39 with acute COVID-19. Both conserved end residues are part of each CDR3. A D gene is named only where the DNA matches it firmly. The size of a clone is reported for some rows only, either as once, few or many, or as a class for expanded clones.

CDR3 protein: CASSLGGPYTF; CDR3 DNA: TGCGCCAGCAGCTTGGGAGGGCCCTACACCTTC; V gene: TRBV5-1; clone size: -; J gene: TRBJ1-2; D gene: -
CDR3 protein: CASLRQGGNIQYF; CDR3 DNA: TGTGCCAGCCTCAGGCAGGGTGGGAACATTCAGTACTTC; V gene: TRBV6-5; clone size: once; J gene: TRBJ2-4; D gene: -
CDR3 protein: CASSDSGQGYNEQFF; CDR3 DNA: TGTGCCAGCAGTGACTCGGGACAGGGGTACAATGAGCAGTTCTTC; V gene: TRBV6-4; clone size: few; J gene: TRBJ2-1; D gene: TRBD1
CDR3 protein: CASSLWRVGADTQYF; CDR3 DNA: TGTGCCAGCAGCTTATGGAGGGTGGGAGCCGATACGCAGTATTTT; V gene: TRBV7-2; clone size: -; J gene: TRBJ2-3; D gene: -
CDR3 protein: CASSQGFESYNEQFF; CDR3 DNA: TGTGCCAGCAGCCAGGGGTTTGAGTCCTACAATGAGCAGTTCTTC; V gene: TRBV6-5; clone size: few; J gene: TRBJ2-1; D gene: -
CDR3 protein: CASSLTSGMGYNEQFF; CDR3 DNA: TGTGCCAGCAGCTTGACTAGCGGGATGGGGTACAATGAGCAGTTCTTC; V gene: TRBV5-1; clone size: -; J gene: TRBJ2-1; D gene: TRBD2
CDR3 protein: CASSLPLGRGELFF; CDR3 DNA: TGTGCCAGCAGTTTACCACTGGGGCGGGGGGAGCTGTTTTTT; V gene: TRBV28; clone size: -; J gene: TRBJ2-2; D gene: -
CDR3 protein: CASSRQSYYGYTF; CDR3 DNA: TGTGCCAGCAGCCGACAGAGCTACTATGGCTACACCTTC; V gene: TRBV28; clone size: -; J gene: TRBJ1-2; D gene: -
CDR3 protein: CASSLSVAGQDPLHF; CDR3 DNA: TGCGCCAGCAGCTTGTCAGTGGCGGGACAGGATCCCCTCCACTTT; V gene: TRBV5-1; clone size: -; J gene: TRBJ1-6; D gene: TRBD1
CDR3 protein: CASSLWASSIDNEQFF; CDR3 DNA: TGTGCCAGCAGCTTGTGGGCCTCGAGTATCGACAATGAGCAGTTCTTC; V gene: TRBV5-1; clone size: -; J gene: TRBJ2-1; D gene: -
CDR3 protein: CASSVALGAEKLFF; CDR3 DNA: TGTGCCAGCAGCGTAGCCCTAGGGGCTGAAAAACTGTTTTTT; V gene: TRBV9; clone size: -; J gene: TRBJ1-4; D gene: -